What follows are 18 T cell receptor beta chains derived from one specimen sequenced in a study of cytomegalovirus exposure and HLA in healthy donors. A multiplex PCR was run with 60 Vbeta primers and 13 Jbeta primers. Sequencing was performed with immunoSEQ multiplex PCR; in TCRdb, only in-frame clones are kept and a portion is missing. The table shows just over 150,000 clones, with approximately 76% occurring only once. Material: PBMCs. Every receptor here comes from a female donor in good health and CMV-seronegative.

The CDR3 DNA reads as TGTGCCAGCAGTAGGACTAGCGGGAGCGGGGCAGATACGCAGTATTTT. Translation: CASSRTSGSGADTQYF. V and J are TRBV25-1 and TRBJ2-3, with 13 bases fitting TRBD2. This CDR3 spans 16 amino acids. Germline loops: CDR1 MGHDK, CDR2 SYGVNS. V trimming: 5 bases; J trimming: 4 bases; junction bases outside the gene matches: 6.

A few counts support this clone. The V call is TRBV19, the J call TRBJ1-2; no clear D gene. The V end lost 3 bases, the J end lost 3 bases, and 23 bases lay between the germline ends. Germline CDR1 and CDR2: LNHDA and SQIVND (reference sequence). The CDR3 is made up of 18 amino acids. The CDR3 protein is CASSIKDGAGSAHYGYTF. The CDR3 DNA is TGTGCCAGTAGTATTAAAGACGGCGCCGGGTCGGCCCACTATGGCTACACCTTC.

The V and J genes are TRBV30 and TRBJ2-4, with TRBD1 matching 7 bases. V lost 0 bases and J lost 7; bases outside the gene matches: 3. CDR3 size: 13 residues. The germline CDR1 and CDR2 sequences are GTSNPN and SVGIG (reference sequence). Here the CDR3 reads CAWSVQGPNIQYF. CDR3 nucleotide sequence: TGTGCCTGGAGTGTACAGGGGCCCAACATTCAGTACTTC.

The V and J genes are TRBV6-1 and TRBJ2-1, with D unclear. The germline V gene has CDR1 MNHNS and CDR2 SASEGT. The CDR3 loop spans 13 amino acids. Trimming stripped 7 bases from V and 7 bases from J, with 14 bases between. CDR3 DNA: TGTGCCAGCAAGGTAGCAGTTCATAATGAGCAGTTCTTC. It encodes CASKVAVHNEQFF.

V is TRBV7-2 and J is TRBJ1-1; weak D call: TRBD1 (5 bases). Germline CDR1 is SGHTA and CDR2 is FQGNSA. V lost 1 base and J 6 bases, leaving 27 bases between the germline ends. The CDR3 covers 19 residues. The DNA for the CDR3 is TGTGCCAGCAGCTTAGGGGGGAGGAGGTTCACGGGGAGGGGAGCTGAAGCTTTCTTT. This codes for CASSLGGRRFTGRGAEAFF.

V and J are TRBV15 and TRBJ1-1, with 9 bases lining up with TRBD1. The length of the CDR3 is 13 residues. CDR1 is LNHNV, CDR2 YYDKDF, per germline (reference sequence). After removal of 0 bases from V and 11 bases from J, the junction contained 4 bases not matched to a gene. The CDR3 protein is CATSRDGTGLAFF. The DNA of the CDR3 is TGTGCCACCAGCAGAGATGGGACAGGGCTCGCTTTCTTT.

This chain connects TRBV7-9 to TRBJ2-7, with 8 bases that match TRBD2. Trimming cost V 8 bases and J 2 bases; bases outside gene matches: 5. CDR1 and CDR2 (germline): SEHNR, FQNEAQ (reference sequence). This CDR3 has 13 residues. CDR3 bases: TGTGCCAGCGTCACTAGCGGAACCTACGAGCAGTACTTC. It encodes CASVTSGTYEQYF.

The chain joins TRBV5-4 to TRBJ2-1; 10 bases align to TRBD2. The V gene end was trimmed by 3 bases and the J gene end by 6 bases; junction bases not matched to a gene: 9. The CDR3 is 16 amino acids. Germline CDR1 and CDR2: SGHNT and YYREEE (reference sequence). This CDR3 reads CASSWALAGVSNEQFF. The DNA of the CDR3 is TGTGCCAGCAGCTGGGCCCTAGCGGGAGTAAGCAATGAGCAGTTCTTC.

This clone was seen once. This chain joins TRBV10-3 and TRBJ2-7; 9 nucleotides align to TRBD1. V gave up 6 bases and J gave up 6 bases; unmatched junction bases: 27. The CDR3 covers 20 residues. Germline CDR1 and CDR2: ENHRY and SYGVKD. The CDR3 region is CAISQVGRVGQGIVGGEQYF. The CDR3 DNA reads TGTGCCATCAGCCAAGTCGGGCGAGTGGGACAGGGAATAGTGGGAGGCGAGCAGTACTTC.

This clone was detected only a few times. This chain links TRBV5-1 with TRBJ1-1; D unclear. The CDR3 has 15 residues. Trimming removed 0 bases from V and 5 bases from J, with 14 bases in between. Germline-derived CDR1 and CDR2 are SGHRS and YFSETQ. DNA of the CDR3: TGCGCCAGCAGCTTGGCCCGGGGAGTAGAGACTGAAGCTTTCTTT. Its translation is CASSLARGVETEAFF. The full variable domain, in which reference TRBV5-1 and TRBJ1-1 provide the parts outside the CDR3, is KAGVTQTPRYLIKTRGQQVTLSCSPISGHRSVSWYQQTPGQGLQFLFEYFSETQRNKGNFPGRFSGRQFSNSRSEMNVSTLELGDSALYLCASSLARGVETEAFFGQGTRLTVV.

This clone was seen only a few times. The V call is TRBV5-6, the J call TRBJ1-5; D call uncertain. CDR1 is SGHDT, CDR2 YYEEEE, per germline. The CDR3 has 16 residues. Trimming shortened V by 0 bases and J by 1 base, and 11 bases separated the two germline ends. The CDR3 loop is CASSLGGGRSNQPQHF. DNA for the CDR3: TGTGCCAGCAGCTTGGGGGGAGGACGGAGCAATCAGCCCCAGCATTTT.

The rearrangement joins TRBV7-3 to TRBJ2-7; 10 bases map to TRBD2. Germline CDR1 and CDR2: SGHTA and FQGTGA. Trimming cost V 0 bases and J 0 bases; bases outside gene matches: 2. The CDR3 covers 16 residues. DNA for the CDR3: TGTGCCAGCAGCTTAACTGTAGCGGGGGGCTCCTACGAGCAGTACTTC. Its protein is CASSLTVAGGSYEQYF. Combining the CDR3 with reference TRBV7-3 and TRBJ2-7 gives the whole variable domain GAGVSQTPSNKVTEKGKYVELRCDPISGHTALYWYRQSLGQGPEFLIYFQGTGAADDSGLPNDRFFAVRPEGSVSTLKIQRTERGDSAVYLCASSLTVAGGSYEQYFGPGTRLTVT.

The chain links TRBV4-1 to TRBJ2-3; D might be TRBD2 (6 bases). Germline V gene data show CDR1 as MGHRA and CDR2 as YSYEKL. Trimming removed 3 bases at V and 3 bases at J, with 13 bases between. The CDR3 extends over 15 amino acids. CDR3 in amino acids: CASSQDGGGTDTQYF. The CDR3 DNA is TGCGCCAGCAGCCAGGACGGGGGAGGAACAGATACGCAGTATTTT.

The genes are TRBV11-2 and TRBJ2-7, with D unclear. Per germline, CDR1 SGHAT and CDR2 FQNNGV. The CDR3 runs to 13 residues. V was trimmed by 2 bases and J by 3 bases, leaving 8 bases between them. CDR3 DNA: TGTGCCAGCAGCTTACCACTTGGCTACGAGCAGTACTTC. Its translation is CASSLPLGYEQYF.

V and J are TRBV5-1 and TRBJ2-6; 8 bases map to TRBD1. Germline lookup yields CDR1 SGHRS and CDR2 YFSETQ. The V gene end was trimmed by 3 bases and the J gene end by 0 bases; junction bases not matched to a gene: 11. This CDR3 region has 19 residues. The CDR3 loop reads CASSSFPTGAFSGANVLTF. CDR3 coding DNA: TGCGCCAGCAGCTCTTTCCCGACAGGGGCTTTCTCTGGGGCCAACGTCCTGACTTTC. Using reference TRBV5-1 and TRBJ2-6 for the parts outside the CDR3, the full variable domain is KAGVTQTPRYLIKTRGQQVTLSCSPISGHRSVSWYQQTPGQGLQFLFEYFSETQRNKGNFPGRFSGRQFSNSRSEMNVSTLELGDSALYLCASSSFPTGAFSGANVLTFGAGSRLTVL.

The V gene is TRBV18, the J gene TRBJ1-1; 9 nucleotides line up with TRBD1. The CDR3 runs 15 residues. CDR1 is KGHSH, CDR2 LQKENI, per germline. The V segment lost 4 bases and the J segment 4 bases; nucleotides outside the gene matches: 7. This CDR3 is CASSLIQGASTEAFF. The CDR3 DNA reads TGTGCCAGCTCACTAATACAGGGGGCGAGCACTGAAGCTTTCTTT. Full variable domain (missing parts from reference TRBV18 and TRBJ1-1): NAGVMQNPRHLVRRRGQEARLRCSPMKGHSHVYWYRQLPEEGLKFMVYLQKENIIDESGMPKERFSAEFPKEGPSILRIQQVVRGDSAAYFCASSLIQGASTEAFFGQGTRLTVV.

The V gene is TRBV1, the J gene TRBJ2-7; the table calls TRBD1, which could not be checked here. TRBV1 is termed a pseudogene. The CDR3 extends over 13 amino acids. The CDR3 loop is CTSRGQFSYEQYF. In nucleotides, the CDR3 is TGCACCAGCAGAGGACAGTTCTCCTACGAGCAGTACTTC.

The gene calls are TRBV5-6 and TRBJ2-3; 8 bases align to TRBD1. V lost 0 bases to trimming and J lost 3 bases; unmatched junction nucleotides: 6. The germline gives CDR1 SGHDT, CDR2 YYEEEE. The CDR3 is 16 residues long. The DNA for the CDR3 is TGTGCCAGCAGCTTGGGAGGGGGACAGGCAACAGATACGCAGTATTTT. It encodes CASSLGGGQATDTQYF.